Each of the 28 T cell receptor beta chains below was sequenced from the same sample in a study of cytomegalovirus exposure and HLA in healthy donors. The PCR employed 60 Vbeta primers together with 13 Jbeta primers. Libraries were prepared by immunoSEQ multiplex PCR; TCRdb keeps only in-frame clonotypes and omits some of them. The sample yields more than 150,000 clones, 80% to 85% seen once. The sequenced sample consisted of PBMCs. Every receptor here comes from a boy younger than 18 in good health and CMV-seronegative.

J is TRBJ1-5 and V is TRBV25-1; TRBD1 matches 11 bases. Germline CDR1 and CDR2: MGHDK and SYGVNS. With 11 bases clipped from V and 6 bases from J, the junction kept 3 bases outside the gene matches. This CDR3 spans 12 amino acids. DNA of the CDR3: TGTGCCGGACAGGGGGCGGGTCAGCCCCAGCATTTT. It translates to CAGQGAGQPQHF.

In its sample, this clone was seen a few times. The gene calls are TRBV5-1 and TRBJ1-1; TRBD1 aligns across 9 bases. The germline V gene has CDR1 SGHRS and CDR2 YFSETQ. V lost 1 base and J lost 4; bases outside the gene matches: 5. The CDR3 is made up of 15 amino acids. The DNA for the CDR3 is TGCGCCAGCAGCTTGACGGGACAGGGTATCACTGAAGCTTTCTTT. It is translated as CASSLTGQGITEAFF.

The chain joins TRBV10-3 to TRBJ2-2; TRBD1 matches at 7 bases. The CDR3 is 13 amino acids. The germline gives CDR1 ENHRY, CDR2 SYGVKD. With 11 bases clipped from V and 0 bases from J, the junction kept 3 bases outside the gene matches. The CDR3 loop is CAVTGANTGELFF. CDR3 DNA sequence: TGTGCCGTAACAGGGGCGAACACCGGGGAGCTGTTTTTT.

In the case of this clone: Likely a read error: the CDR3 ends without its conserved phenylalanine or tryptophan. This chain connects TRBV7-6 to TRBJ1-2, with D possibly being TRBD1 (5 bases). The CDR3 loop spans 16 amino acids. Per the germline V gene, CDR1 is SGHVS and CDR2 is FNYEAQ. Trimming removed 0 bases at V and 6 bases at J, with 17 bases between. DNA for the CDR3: TGTGCCAGCAGCTTAGCGGCAGGGCTGTCCACTGATGGCTACACCCTC. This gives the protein CASSLAAGLSTDGYTL.

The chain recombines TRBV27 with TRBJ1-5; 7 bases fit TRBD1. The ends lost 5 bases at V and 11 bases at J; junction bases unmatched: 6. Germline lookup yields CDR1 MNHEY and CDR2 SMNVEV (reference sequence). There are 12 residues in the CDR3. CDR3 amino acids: CASSPPRGAQHF. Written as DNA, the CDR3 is TGTGCCAGCAGTCCCCCCAGGGGGGCCCAGCATTTT.

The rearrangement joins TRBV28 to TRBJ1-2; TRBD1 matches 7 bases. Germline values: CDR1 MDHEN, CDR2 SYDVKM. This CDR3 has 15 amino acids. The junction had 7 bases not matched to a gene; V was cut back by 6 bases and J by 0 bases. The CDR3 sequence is CASSRETGTNYGYTF. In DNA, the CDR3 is TGTGCCAGCAGCCGCGAGACAGGGACTAACTATGGCTACACCTTC.

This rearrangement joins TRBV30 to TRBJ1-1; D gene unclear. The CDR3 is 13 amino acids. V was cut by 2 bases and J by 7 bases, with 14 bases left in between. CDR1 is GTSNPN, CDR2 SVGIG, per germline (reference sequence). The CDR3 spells CAWSLVFYHEAFF. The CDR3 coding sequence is TGTGCCTGGAGTTTAGTATTTTACCATGAAGCTTTCTTT.

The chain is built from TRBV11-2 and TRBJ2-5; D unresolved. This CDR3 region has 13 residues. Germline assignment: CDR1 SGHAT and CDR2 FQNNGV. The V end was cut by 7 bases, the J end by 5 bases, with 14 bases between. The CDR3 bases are TGTGCCAGCAACTGGGCCTTCACCGAGACCCAGTACTTC. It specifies CASNWAFTETQYF. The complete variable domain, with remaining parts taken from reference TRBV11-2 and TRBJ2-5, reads EAGVAQSPRYKIIEKRQSVAFWCNPISGHATLYWYQQILGQGPKLLIQFQNNGVVDDSQLPKDRFSAERLKGVDSTLKIQPAKLEDSAVYLCASNWAFTETQYFGPGTRLLVL.

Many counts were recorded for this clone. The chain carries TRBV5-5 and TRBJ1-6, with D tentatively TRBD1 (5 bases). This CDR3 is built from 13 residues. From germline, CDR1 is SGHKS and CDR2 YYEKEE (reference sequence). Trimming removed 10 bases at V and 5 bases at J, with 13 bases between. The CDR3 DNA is TGTGCCTCAGGGCAGGCGAATAATTCACCCCTCCACTTT. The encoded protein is CASGQANNSPLHF.

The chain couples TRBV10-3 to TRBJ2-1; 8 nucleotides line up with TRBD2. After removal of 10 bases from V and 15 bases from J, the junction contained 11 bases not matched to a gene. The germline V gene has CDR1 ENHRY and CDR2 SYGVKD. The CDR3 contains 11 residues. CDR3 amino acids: CATESGSGSFF. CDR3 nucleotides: TGTGCCACTGAGAGCGGGAGTGGGTCGTTCTTC.

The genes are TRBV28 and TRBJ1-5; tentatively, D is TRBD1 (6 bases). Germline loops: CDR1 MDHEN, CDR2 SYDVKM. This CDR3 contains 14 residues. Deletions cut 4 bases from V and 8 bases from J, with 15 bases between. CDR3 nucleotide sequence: TGTGCCAGCAGTTCCACAGGGAGCTATAAGCCCCAGCATTTT. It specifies CASSSTGSYKPQHF. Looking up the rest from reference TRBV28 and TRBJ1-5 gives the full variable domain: DVKVTQSSRYLVKRTGEKVFLECVQDMDHENMFWYRQDPGLGLRLIYFSYDVKMKEKGDIPEGYSVSREKKERFSLILESASTNQTSMYLCASSSTGSYKPQHFGDGTRLSIL.

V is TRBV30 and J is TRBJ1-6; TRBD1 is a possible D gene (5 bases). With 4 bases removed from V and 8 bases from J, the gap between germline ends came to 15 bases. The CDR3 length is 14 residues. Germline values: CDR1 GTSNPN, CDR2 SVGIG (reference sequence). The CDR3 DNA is TGTGCCTGGAATGTGGTGACAGTCGATTCACCCCTCCACTTT. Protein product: CAWNVVTVDSPLHF.

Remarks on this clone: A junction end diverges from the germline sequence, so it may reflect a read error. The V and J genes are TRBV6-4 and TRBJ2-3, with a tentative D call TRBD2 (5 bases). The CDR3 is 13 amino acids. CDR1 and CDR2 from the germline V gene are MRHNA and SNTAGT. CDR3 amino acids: CASSDGSTDTRYF. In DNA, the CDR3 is TGTGCCAGCAGTGACGGGAGCACAGATACGCGGTATTTT.

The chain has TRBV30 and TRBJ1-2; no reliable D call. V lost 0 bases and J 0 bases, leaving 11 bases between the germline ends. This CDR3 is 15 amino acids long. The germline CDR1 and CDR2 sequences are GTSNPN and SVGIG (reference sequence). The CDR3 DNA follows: TGTGCCTGGAGTGTACTTCGTTTAGCTAACTATGGCTACACCTTC. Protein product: CAWSVLRLANYGYTF.

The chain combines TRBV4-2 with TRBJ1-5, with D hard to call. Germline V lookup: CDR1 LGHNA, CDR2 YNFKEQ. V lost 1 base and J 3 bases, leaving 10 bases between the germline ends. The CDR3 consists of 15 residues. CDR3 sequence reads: CASSQGESLNQPQHF. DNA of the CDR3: TGTGCCAGCAGCCAAGGTGAGTCCCTCAATCAGCCCCAGCATTTT.

The CDR3 nucleotides read TGTGCCAGCAGCCAACCTACAGGGGGAAAAGGTGAAGCTTTCTTT. It translates to CASSQPTGGKGEAFF. V and J are TRBV14 and TRBJ1-1; TRBD1 matches 8 bases. Germline V lookup: CDR1 SGHDN, CDR2 FVKESK. Trimming removed 2 bases from V and 7 bases from J; junction bases left unmatched: 9. CDR3 length: 15 amino acids. Full variable domain (remainder filled in from reference TRBV14 and TRBJ1-1): EAGVTQFPSHSVIEKGQTVTLRCDPISGHDNLYWYRRVMGKEIKFLLHFVKESKQDESGMPNNRFLAERTGGTYSTLKVQPAELEDSGVYFCASSQPTGGKGEAFFGQGTRLTVV.

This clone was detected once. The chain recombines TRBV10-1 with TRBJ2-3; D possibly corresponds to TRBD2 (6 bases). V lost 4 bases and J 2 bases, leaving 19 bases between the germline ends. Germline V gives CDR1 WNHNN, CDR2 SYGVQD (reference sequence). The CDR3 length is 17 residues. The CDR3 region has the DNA TGCGCCAGCAGTGCAGTAAGTGGAGGGGCCCTCACAGATACGCAGTATTTT. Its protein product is CASSAVSGGALTDTQYF.

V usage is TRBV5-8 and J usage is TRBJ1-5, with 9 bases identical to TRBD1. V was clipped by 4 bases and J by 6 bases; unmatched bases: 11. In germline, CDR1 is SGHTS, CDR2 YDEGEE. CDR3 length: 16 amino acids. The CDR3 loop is CASSPGTGTSPQPQHF. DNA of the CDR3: TGTGCCAGCAGCCCCGGGACAGGGACTTCACCTCAGCCCCAGCATTTT.

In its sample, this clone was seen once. The CDR3 region has the DNA TGTGCCAGCAGCCATCTGACTTCTGGGGCCAACGTCCTGACTTTC. Translating it yields CASSHLTSGANVLTF. The chain combines TRBV7-9 with TRBJ2-6; D not resolved. The V end was cut by 5 bases, the J end by 1 base, with 9 bases between. Germline-derived CDR1 and CDR2 are SEHNR and FQNEAQ (reference sequence). This CDR3 region has 15 residues.

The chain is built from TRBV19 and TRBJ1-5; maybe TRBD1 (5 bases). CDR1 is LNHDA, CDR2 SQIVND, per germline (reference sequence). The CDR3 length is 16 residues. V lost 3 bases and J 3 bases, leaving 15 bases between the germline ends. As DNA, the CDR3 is TGTGCCAGTAGTATTTCGGCAGGGCCCATCAATCAGCCCCAGCATTTT. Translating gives CASSISAGPINQPQHF.

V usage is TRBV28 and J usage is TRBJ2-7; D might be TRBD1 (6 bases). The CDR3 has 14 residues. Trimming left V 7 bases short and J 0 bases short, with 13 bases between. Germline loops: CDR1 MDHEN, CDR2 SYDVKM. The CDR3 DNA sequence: TGTGCCAGCAATAACTGGGACAACTCCTACGAGCAGTACTTC. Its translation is CASNNWDNSYEQYF.

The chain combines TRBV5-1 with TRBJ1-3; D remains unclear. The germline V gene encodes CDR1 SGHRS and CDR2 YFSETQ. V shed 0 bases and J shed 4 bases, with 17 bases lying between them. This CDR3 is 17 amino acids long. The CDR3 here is CASSLDGQSWSGNTIYF. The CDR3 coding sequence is TGCGCCAGCAGCTTGGATGGTCAGTCCTGGTCCGGAAACACCATATATTTT.

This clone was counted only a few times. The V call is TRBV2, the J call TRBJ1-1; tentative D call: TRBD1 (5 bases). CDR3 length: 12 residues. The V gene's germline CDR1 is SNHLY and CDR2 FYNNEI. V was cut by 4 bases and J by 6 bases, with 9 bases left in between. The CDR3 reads CASSVGHPEAFF. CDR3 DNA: TGTGCCAGCAGTGTCGGACACCCTGAAGCTTTCTTT.

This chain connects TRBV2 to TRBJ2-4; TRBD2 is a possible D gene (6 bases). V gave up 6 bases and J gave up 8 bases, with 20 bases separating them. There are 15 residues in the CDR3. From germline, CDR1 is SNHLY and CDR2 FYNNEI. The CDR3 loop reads CASRETATWGDIQYF. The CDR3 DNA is TGTGCCAGCAGAGAGACAGCCACCTGGGGGGACATTCAGTACTTC.

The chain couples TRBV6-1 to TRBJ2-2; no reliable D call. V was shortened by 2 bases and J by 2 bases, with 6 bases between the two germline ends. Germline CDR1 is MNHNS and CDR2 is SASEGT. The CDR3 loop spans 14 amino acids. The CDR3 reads CASSELTNTGELFF. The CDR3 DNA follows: TGTGCCAGCAGTGAACTGACTAACACCGGGGAGCTGTTTTTT.

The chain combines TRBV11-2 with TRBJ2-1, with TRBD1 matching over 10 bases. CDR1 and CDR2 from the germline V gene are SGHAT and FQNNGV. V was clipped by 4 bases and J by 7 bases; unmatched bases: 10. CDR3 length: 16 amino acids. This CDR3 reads CASSSFRDRGGNEQFF. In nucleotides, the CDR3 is TGTGCCAGCAGCTCCTTCCGGGACAGGGGAGGGAATGAGCAGTTCTTC.

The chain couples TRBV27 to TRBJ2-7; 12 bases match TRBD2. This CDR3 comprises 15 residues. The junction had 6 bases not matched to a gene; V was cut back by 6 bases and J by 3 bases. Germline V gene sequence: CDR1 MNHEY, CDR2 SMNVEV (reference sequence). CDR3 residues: CASRGLAGKNYEQYF. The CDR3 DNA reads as TGTGCCAGCAGAGGACTAGCGGGAAAAAACTACGAGCAGTACTTC.

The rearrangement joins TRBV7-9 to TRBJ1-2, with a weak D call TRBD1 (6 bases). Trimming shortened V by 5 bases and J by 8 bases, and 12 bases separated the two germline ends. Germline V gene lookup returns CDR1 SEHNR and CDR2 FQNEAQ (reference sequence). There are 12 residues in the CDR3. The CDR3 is CASSPPGVGYTF. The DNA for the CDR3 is TGTGCCAGCAGCCCCCCAGGGGTCGGCTACACCTTC.